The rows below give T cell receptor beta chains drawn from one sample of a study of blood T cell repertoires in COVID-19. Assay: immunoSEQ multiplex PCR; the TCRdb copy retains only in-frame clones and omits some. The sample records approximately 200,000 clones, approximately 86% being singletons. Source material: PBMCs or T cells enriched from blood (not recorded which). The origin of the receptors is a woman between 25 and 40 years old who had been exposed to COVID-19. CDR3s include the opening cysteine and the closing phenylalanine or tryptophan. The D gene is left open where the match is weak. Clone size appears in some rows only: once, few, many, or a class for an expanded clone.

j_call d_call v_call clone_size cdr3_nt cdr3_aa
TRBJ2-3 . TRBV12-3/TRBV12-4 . TGTGCCAGCAGTTTTTACAATACGCAGTATTTT CASSFYNTQYF
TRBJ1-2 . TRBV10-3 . TGTGCCATCAGTGACTCCTGGGGGGACGGTAACTATGGCTACACCTTC CAISDSWGDGNYGYTF
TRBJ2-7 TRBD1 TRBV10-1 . TGCGCCAGCAGTCCGGGACAGGGGATACACGAGCAGTACTTC CASSPGQGIHEQYF
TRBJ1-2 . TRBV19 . TGTGCCAGTAGTGGACAGTTCGGGTCGGATGGCTACACCTTC CASSGQFGSDGYTF
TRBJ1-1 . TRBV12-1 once TGTGCCAGCAGCTCTGGGACAGGGGGCACTGAAGCTTTCTTT CASSSGTGGTEAFF
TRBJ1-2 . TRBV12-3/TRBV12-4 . TGTGCCAGCAGGCTCTCGGGTAACTATGGCTACACCTTC CASRLSGNYGYTF
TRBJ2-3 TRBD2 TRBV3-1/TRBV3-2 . TGTGCCAGCAGCCAAGAACGGGGGGGCACAGATACGCAGTATTTT CASSQERGGTDTQYF
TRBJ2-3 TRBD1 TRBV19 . TGTGCCAGTAGACGACAGGGGTCGGGGACAGATACGCAGTATTTT CASRRQGSGTDTQYF
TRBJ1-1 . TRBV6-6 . TGTGCCAACCAACAGGGAAGGAACACTGAAGCTTTCTTT CANQQGRNTEAFF
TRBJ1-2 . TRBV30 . TGTGCCGGACCGCGGGGGGCGGACTATGGCTACACCTTC CAGPRGADYGYTF
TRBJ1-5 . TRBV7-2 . TGTGCCAGCAGCTTAGACGGGTATCAGCCCCAGCATTTT CASSLDGYQPQHF
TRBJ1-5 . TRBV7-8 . TGTGCCAGCAGCTTAGGGGGGCGCGGGAGCAATCAGCCCCAGCATTTT CASSLGGRGSNQPQHF
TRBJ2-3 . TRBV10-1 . TGCGCCAGCAGTGAGTGGGGGGTCGGCGCAGATACGCAGTATTTT CASSEWGVGADTQYF